This T cell receptor (beta chain) was obtained from a study of blood T cell repertoires in COVID-19. TCRdb's copy holds only in-frame clones and misses some; the assay was immunoSEQ multiplex PCR. This sample yields roughly 400,000 clones, of which around 87% are seen a single time; 2.3% belongs to the top ten. During active infection, Seattle patients enrolled and were then monitored through disease. CDR1 and CDR2 from the germline V gene are MGHRA and YSYEKL. Trimming removed 3 bases from V and 11 bases from J, with 20 bases in between. The CDR3 consists of 16 residues. This rearrangement joins TRBV4-1 to TRBJ1-6; the D is unclear. The receptor was isolated from a woman in her fifties or sixties with COVID-19, enrolled during active disease. The sequenced material came from peripheral blood. The CDR3 loop is CASSQESDPRLTPLHF. As DNA, the CDR3 is TGCGCCAGCAGCCAGGAAAGCGACCCCAGACTGACACCCCTCCACTTT.